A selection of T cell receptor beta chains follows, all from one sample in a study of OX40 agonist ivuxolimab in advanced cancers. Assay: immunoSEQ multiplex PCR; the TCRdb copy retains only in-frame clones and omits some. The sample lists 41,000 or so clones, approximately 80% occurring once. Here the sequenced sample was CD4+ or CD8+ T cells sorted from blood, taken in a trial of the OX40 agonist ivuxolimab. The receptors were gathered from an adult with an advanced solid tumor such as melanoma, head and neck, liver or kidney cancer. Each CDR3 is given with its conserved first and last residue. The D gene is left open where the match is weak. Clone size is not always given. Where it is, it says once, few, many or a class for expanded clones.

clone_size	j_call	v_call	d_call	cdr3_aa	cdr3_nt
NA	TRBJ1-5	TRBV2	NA	CASSEADQPQHF	TGTGCCAGCAGTGAAGCAGATCAGCCCCAGCATTTT
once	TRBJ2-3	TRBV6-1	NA	CASTRAGGTDTQYF	TGTGCCAGCACAAGGGCTGGGGGCACAGATACGCAGTATTTT
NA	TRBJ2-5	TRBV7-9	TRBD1	CASSRRTGGETQYF	TGTGCCAGCAGCCGCCGGACAGGGGGGGAGACCCAGTACTTC
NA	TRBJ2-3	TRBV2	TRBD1	CASGRVGTVTDTQYF	TGTGCCAGCGGAAGGGTAGGGACAGTTACAGATACGCAGTATTTT
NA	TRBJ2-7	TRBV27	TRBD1	CASSLQGANEQYF	TGTGCCAGCAGTTTACAGGGGGCGAACGAGCAGTACTTC
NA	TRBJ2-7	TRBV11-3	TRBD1	CASSIGTGIYEQYF	TGTGCCAGCAGCATCGGGACAGGGATCTACGAGCAGTACTTC
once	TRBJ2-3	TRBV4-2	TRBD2	CASSQDPLAGGTSTDTQYF	TGTGCCAGCAGCCAAGATCCACTAGCGGGAGGTACTAGCACAGATACGCAGTATTTT
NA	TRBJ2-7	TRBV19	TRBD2	CASSRTSGRINEQYF	TGTGCCAGTAGTAGGACTAGCGGGAGAATAAACGAGCAGTACTTC
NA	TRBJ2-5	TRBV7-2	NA	CASSPPGSRAAQYF	TGTGCCAGCAGCCCCCCGGGATCTAGAGCGGCCCAGTACTTC
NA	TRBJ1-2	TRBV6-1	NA	CASSEGRQHGYTF	TGTGCCAGCAGTGAAGGAAGACAGCATGGCTACACCTTC
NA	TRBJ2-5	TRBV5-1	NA	CASSLGQETQYF	TGCGCCAGCAGCTTGGGGCAAGAGACCCAGTACTTC
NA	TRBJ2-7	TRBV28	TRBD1	CASRTGGVPYEQYF	TGTGCCAGCAGGACAGGGGGGGTCCCCTACGAGCAGTACTTC
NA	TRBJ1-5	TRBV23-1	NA	CASSRAGVRAPNQPQHF	TGCGCCAGCAGTCGCGCGGGGGTCCGGGCCCCCAATCAGCCCCAGCATTTT
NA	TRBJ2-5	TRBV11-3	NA	CASSFLQETQYF	TGTGCCAGCAGCTTTCTTCAAGAGACCCAGTACTTC
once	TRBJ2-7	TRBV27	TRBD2	CASRLAGGSYEQYF	TGTGCCAGCAGATTAGCGGGGGGCTCCTACGAGCAGTACTTC
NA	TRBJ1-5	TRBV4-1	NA	CASSQDLPGQYNQPQHF	TGCGCCAGCAGCCAAGATCTTCCCGGACAGTACAATCAGCCCCAGCATTTT
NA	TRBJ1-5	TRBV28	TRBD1	CASQSPTGSDQPQHF	TGTGCCAGCCAATCCCCGACAGGGAGTGATCAGCCCCAGCATTTT
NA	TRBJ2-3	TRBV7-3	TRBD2	CASSSYVAGASDTQYF	TGTGCCAGCAGCTCATACGTAGCGGGAGCATCAGATACGCAGTATTTT
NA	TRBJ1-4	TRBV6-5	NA	CASSFRLATNEKLFF	TGTGCCAGCAGCTTCCGACTGGCAACTAATGAAAAACTGTTTTTT
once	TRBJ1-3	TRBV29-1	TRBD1	CSAGQGAPSSGNTIYF	TGCAGCGCCGGACAGGGGGCCCCTTCCTCTGGAAACACCATATATTTT
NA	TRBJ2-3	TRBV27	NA	CASSPTGHTDTQYF	TGTGCCAGCAGTCCGACGGGACACACAGATACGCAGTATTTT
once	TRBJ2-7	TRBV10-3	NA	CAISESRENYEQYF	TGTGCCATCAGTGAGTCCCGCGAGAACTACGAGCAGTACTTC
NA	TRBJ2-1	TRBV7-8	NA	CASSPNRISNNEQFF	TGTGCCAGCAGCCCCAATAGGATTAGTAACAATGAGCAGTTCTTC
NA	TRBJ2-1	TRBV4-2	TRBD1	CASSQVTGQGVYNEQFF	TGTGCCAGCAGCCAAGTAACGGGGCAGGGGGTATACAATGAGCAGTTCTTC